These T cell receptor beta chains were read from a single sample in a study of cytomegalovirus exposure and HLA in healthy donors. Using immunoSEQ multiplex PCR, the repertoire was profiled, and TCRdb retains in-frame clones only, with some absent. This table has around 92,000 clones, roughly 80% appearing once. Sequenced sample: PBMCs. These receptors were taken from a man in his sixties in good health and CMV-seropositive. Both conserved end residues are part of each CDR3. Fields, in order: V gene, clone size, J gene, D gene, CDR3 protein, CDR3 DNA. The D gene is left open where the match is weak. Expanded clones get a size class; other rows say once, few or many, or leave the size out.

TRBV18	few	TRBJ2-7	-	CASSQTGNVDYEQYF	TGTGCCAGCTCACAAACAGGGAACGTAGACTACGAGCAGTACTTC
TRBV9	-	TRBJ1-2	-	CASSGVGGYTF	TGTGCCAGCAGCGGGGTGGGGGGGTACACCTTC
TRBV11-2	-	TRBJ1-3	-	CASIRGEEGNTIYF	TGTGCCAGCATCAGGGGCGAAGAAGGAAACACCATATATTTT
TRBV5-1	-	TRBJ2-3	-	CASMVSSSTDTQYF	TGCGCCAGCATGGTTAGCTCTAGCACAGATACGCAGTATTTT
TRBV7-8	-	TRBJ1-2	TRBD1	CASSLGGQASNYGYTF	TGTGCCAGCAGCTTAGGGGGACAGGCCTCTAACTATGGCTACACCTTC
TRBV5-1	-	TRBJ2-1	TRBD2	CASSHGAGGLINPYNEQFF	TGCGCCAGCAGCCATGGAGCGGGGGGCCTAATAAACCCCTACAATGAGCAGTTCTTC
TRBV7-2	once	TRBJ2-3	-	CASSFGLPSDTQYF	TGTGCCAGCAGCTTCGGACTGCCCAGCGATACGCAGTATTTT
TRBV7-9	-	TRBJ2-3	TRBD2	CASSFSGGTDTQYF	TGTGCCAGCAGCTTTAGCGGGGGAACAGATACGCAGTATTTT
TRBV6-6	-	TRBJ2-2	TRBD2	CASSLREVGELFF	TGTGCCAGCAGTTTACGGGAGGTCGGGGAGCTGTTTTTT
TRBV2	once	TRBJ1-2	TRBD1	CASSQETGIYGYTF	TGTGCCAGCAGTCAAGAGACAGGGATTTATGGCTACACCTTC
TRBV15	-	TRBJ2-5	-	CATSRDRRGRQETQYF	TGTGCCACCAGCAGAGATAGGAGGGGCAGGCAAGAGACCCAGTACTTC
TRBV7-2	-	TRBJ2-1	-	CANWGGATNEQFF	TGTGCCAACTGGGGGGGGGCCACCAATGAGCAGTTCTTC
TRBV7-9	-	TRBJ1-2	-	CVGEVSGYTF	TGTGTCGGGGAAGTGAGTGGCTACACCTTC
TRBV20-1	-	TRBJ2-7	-	CSASTGNEQYF	TGCAGTGCTAGTACGGGGAACGAGCAGTACTTC
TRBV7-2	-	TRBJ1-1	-	CASSQRSMNTEAFF	TGTGCCAGCAGCCAAAGAAGCATGAACACTGAAGCTTTCTTT
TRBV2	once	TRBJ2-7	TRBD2	CASQFISGGEQYF	TGTGCCAGCCAATTTATCAGCGGGGGCGAGCAGTACTTC
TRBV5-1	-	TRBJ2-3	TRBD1	CASSLAGTGGDTQYF	TGCGCCAGCAGCTTGGCCGGGACAGGGGGAGATACGCAGTATTTT
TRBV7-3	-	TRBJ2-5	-	CASSSLGGDQETQYF	TGTGCCAGCAGCTCTTTAGGGGGTGACCAAGAGACCCAGTACTTC
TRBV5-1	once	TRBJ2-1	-	CASSLEGTSSYNEQFF	TGCGCCAGCAGCTTGGAGGGGACAAGCTCCTACAATGAGCAGTTCTTC
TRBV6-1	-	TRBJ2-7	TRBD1	CASRIGTGGTYEQYF	TGTGCCAGCAGAATCGGGACAGGGGGAACCTACGAGCAGTACTTC
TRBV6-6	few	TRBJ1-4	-	CASRGRVNEKLFF	TGTGCCAGCAGGGGGAGGGTTAATGAAAAACTGTTTTTT
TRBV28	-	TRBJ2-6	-	CASSLLGVAGANVLTF	TGTGCCAGCAGTTTATTAGGGGTGGCTGGGGCCAACGTCCTGACTTTC
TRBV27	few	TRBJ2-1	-	CASTSLSGNEQFF	TGTGCCAGCACAAGTTTATCCGGGAATGAGCAGTTCTTC
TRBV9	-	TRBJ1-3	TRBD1	CASSFRDRISGNTIYF	TGTGCCAGCAGCTTCCGGGACAGGATCTCTGGAAACACCATATATTTT
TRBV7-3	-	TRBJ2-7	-	CASSSKGGAPYEQYF	TGTGCCAGCAGCTCAAAAGGGGGAGCCCCCTACGAGCAGTACTTC
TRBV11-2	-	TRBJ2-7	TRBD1	CASSLAGTVYEQYF	TGTGCCAGCAGCTTGGCCGGGACAGTCTACGAGCAGTACTTC
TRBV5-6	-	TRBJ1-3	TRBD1	CASSWGTGKGNTIYF	TGTGCCAGCAGCTGGGGGACAGGGAAAGGAAACACCATATATTTT
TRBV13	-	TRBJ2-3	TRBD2	CASSSRLTSLADTQYF	TGTGCCAGCAGCTCAAGGCTGACTAGCTTGGCAGATACGCAGTATTTT
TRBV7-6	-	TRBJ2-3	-	CASSSAPGLVTDTQYF	TGTGCCAGCAGCTCCGCGCCGGGACTCGTCACAGATACGCAGTATTTT
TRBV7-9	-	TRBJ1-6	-	CASSQMPNSPLHF	TGTGCCAGCAGCCAGATGCCGAATTCACCCCTCCACTTT
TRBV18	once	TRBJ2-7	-	CASSPPARANEQYF	TGTGCCAGCTCACCACCGGCCAGGGCCAACGAGCAGTACTTC
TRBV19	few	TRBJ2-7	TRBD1	CASAPTGNAYEQYF	TGTGCCAGCGCCCCGACAGGGAACGCCTACGAGCAGTACTTC
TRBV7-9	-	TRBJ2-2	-	CASSFLQPRLVSGELFF	TGTGCCAGCAGCTTCCTTCAGCCTCGACTAGTGTCCGGGGAGCTGTTTTTT
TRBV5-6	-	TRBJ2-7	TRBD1	CASSPTGGSYEQYF	TGTGCCAGCAGCCCAACAGGGGGTTCCTACGAGCAGTACTTC
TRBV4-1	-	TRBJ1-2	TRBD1	CASSQAGQGDYGYTF	TGCGCCAGCAGCCAGGCGGGACAGGGAGACTATGGCTACACCTTC
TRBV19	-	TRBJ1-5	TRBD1	CASSMPAGGNSNQPQHF	TGTGCCAGTAGTATGCCGGCAGGGGGGAATAGCAATCAGCCCCAGCATTTT
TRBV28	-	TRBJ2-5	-	CASSLDIRGQETQYF	TGTGCCAGCAGTTTAGATATAAGGGGACAAGAGACCCAGTACTTC
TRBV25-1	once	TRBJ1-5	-	CASSGQIENQPQHF	TGTGCCAGCAGTGGACAGATTGAAAATCAGCCCCAGCATTTT
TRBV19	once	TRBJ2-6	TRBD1	CASSLDRGLSGANVLTF	TGTGCCAGTAGCCTGGACAGGGGGCTCTCTGGGGCCAACGTCCTGACTTTC
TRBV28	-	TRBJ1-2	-	CASSQGTGFGYTF	TGTGCCAGCAGTCAGGGGACGGGGTTTGGCTACACCTTC
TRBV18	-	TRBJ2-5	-	CASSPPPSGPRKTQYF	TGTGCCAGCTCACCACCGCCCAGCGGTCCCAGGAAGACCCAGTACTTC
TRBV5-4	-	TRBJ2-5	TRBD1	CASSFQQGSPQETQYF	TGTGCCAGCAGCTTTCAACAGGGGAGTCCGCAAGAGACCCAGTACTTC
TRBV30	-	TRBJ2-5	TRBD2	CAWSGGGETQYF	TGTGCCTGGAGCGGGGGGGGCGAGACCCAGTACTTC
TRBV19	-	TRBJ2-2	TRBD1	CAGWDSNTGELFF	TGTGCCGGATGGGACAGTAACACCGGGGAGCTGTTTTTT
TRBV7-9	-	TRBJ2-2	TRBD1	CASSFDRVTGELFF	TGTGCCAGCAGCTTCGACAGGGTCACCGGGGAGCTGTTTTTT
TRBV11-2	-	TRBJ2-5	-	CASSLFGGQETQYF	TGTGCCAGCAGCTTATTCGGCGGGCAAGAGACCCAGTACTTC
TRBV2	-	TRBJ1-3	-	CASSERRAQGNTIYF	TGTGCCAGCAGTGAGAGGAGGGCTCAGGGAAACACCATATATTTT
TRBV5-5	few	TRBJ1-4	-	CASSLLGREEKLFF	TGTGCCAGCAGCTTGTTGGGGCGTGAGGAAAAACTGTTTTTT
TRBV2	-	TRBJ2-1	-	CASSETGPSNNEQFF	TGTGCCAGCAGTGAAACAGGCCCGTCGAACAATGAGCAGTTCTTC
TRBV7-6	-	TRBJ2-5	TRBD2	CASSLLAGGQETQYF	TGTGCCAGCAGCCTACTAGCGGGGGGGCAAGAGACCCAGTACTTC
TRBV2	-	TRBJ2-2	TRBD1	CASTDRGFTGELFF	TGTGCCAGCACCGACAGGGGATTCACCGGGGAGCTGTTTTTT
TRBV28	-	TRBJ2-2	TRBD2	CASRSLAGGRVTGELFF	TGTGCCAGCAGATCCCTAGCGGGGGGGCGCGTCACCGGGGAGCTGTTTTTT
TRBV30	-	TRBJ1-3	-	CAWSVGGINTIYF	TGTGCCTGGAGTGTAGGAGGGATCAACACCATATATTTT
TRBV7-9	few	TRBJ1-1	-	CASSLQGIMNTEAFF	TGTGCCAGCAGCTTACAGGGGATAATGAACACTGAAGCTTTCTTT